Listed here are 9 T cell receptor beta chains from one sample, sequenced in a study of shared clonotypes between healthy human individuals. Repertoires were generated with immunoSEQ multiplex PCR, while TCRdb's copy carries only in-frame clones and drops some. Among about 2 million clones listed, roughly 95% were seen once. Sequenced: naive CD4+ T cells sorted from blood. Subset denoted: CD45RA+ positively selected. The receptors come from a young man in good health.

V is TRBV9 and J is TRBJ1-6; 7 bases match TRBD1. This CDR3 has 15 residues. Germline CDR1 SGDLS, CDR2 YYNGEE. Trimming at V came to 4 bases and at J to 9 bases, leaving 10 bases not matched to a gene. The CDR3 region has the DNA TGTGCCAGCAGCACCACAGGGGCAACGACTTCACCCCTCCACTTT. It encodes CASSTTGATTSPLHF.

CDR3 protein: CASSSWASGGTDTQYF. As DNA, the CDR3 is TGTGCCAGCAGTTCCTGGGCTAGCGGAGGGACAGATACGCAGTATTTT. V gene TRBV6-6 combines with J gene TRBJ2-3; 7 nucleotides agree with TRBD2. Trimming took 4 bases from V and 3 from J; bases not matched to a gene: 10. The CDR3 length is 16 residues. CDR1 MNHNY and CDR2 SVGAGI come from the germline V gene (reference sequence).

The table lists this clone with a few counts. The chain carries TRBV4-1 and TRBJ2-4; possible D gene TRBD1, 6 bases. Germline V gives CDR1 MGHRA, CDR2 YSYEKL. The CDR3 is 18 amino acids. Trimming shortened V by 2 bases and J by 8 bases, and 25 bases separated the two germline ends. CDR3 nucleotides: TGCGCCAGCAGCCAATCCGCTGCCGGGACAAGAGGGTTAGACATTCAGTACTTC. The encoded protein is CASSQSAAGTRGLDIQYF.

This chain uses TRBV5-4 with TRBJ1-3; D is undetermined. Trimming removed 0 bases at V and 0 bases at J, with 7 bases between. The CDR3 is 15 residues long. The V gene's germline CDR1 is SGHNT and CDR2 YYREEE (reference sequence). The CDR3 DNA reads TGTGCCAGCAGCTTGGACAGCAACTCTGGAAACACCATATATTTT. Translated: CASSLDSNSGNTIYF.

This clone was counted between two and nine times. The rearrangement joins TRBV10-1 to TRBJ2-2, with no clear D. CDR1 is WNHNN, CDR2 SYGVQD, per germline (reference sequence). This CDR3 comprises 16 residues. Trimming cost V 2 bases and J 2 bases, with 12 bases left between them. The CDR3 protein is CASSETASINTGELFF. The CDR3 nucleotides read TGCGCCAGCAGTGAGACAGCGTCCATTAACACCGGGGAGCTGTTTTTT.

This clone appeared a single time. This chain links TRBV18 with TRBJ2-7; TRBD2 matches 13 bases. Germline V CDR1 and CDR2: KGHSH, LQKENI. Unmatched junction bases numbered 7, after V lost 3 bases and J lost 2 bases. This CDR3 contains 17 residues. In DNA, the CDR3 is TGTGCCAGCTCACCCGGGACTAGCGGGATTTCAACCTACGAGCAGTACTTC. It is translated as CASSPGTSGISTYEQYF.

V usage is TRBV30 and J usage is TRBJ1-5; D possibly corresponds to TRBD1 (5 bases). The CDR3 extends over 14 amino acids. Germline CDR1 is GTSNPN and CDR2 is SVGIG (reference sequence). V was shortened by 1 base and J by 4 bases, with 11 bases between the two germline ends. CDR3 amino acids: CAWSAGTSNQPQHF. CDR3 sequence (DNA): TGTGCCTGGAGTGCCGGGACCTCGAATCAGCCCCAGCATTTT.

On this clone itself: One end of the junction varies from germline; a read error may be responsible. Other DNA variants within this sample encode the same CDR3. The chain combines TRBV19 with TRBJ2-7; D is possibly TRBD2 (6 bases). The length of the CDR3 is 13 residues. The germline gives CDR1 LNHDA, CDR2 SQIVND (reference sequence). CDR3 in amino acids: CASSIGLPYEQYF. The DNA of the CDR3 is TGTGCCAGTAGCATAGGACTACCCTACGAGCAGTACTTC.

The chain carries TRBV18 and TRBJ1-1; tentative D call: TRBD1 (5 bases). V dropped 0 bases and J dropped 0 bases, with 11 bases sitting between them. CDR1 is KGHSH and CDR2 is LQKENI in the germline V gene. The CDR3 runs 16 residues. The CDR3 region has the DNA TGTGCCAGCTCACCACCGTTCAGGGACTTGAACACTGAAGCTTTCTTT. Translated, it gives CASSPPFRDLNTEAFF.